The table lists the clone carrying this TCR beta chain with a few counts. As yet, its antigen is unknown. Between the trimmed V and J ends, which lost 0 bases and 0 bases, there was a span of 13 bases. The CDR3 has 16 residues. The germline gives CDR1 SGDLS, CDR2 YYNGEE. The record originates from a study of T cells in localized non-small cell lung cancer. Study results and limitations: Heterogeneity stays possible, as sequencing covered only one tumor region. Elevated blood T cell density was associated with longer overall survival. Adjacent lung held a median around 58 of the top 100 tumor clones. Measurement of T cell clonality placed uninvolved adjacent lung highest, above the level in tumor.

Profiling relied on immunoSEQ multiplex PCR, and the TCRdb table lists in-frame clones only, not all of them. The table includes 1,000 to 1,500 clones, less than 35% detected once. The chain joins TRBV9 to TRBJ2-7, with D tentatively TRBD2 (5 bases). The TCR was taken from a male donor at least 60 years old with stage I squamous cell lung carcinoma. The material sequenced was normal lung tissue next to the tumor, taken before any cancer treatment. The CDR3: CASSVGYSSGSYEQYF. Here the CDR3 DNA reads TGTGCCAGCAGCGTAGGGTATTCCAGCGGCTCCTACGAGCAGTACTTC.